The rows below give T cell receptor beta chains drawn from one sample of a study of cytomegalovirus exposure and HLA in healthy donors. Some clones are missing from TCRdb's copy, which holds only in-frame ones; the method was immunoSEQ multiplex PCR. The profile shows some 210,000 clones, 75% to 90% of them singletons. Sequences were obtained from PBMCs. These receptor sequences come from a man between 25 and 39 years old in good health and CMV-seronegative. Each CDR3 is given with its conserved first and last residue. D genes are given only for firm matches. Not every row has a clone size; where given, it reads once, few, many or a size class.

CDR3,DNA,V,D,J,size
CASSPSDRASSPLHF,TGTGCCAGCAGTCCCTCGGACAGGGCCAGTTCACCCCTCCACTTT,TRBV28,TRBD1,TRBJ1-6,.
CASSPLGGSSAKNIQYF,TGTGCCAGCAGCCCTCTAGGGGGCAGCTCGGCCAAAAACATTCAGTACTTC,TRBV9,TRBD1,TRBJ2-4,.
CASSPRGGEITGELFF,TGTGCCAGCAGCCCCCGCGGGGGGGAGATCACCGGGGAGCTGTTTTTT,TRBV9,TRBD2,TRBJ2-2,.
CASSFNQGNNEQFF,TGTGCCAGCAGTTTTAACCAGGGTAACAATGAGCAGTTCTTC,TRBV28,.,TRBJ2-1,.
CASSYTVLGADYGYTF,TGTGCCAGCAGTTACACCGTCCTGGGGGCGGACTATGGCTACACCTTC,TRBV6-6,.,TRBJ1-2,.
CAISRGQDSTDTQYF,TGTGCCATCAGTAGAGGACAGGACAGCACAGATACGCAGTATTTT,TRBV10-3,TRBD1,TRBJ2-3,.
CASSPLGLRTATSYEQYF,TGTGCCAGCAGCCCGTTGGGGTTAAGGACAGCGACTTCCTACGAGCAGTACTTC,TRBV11-2,.,TRBJ2-7,.
CASSRQGQDTQYF,TGTGCCAGCAGCAGACAGGGACAGGATACGCAGTATTTT,TRBV6-1,TRBD1,TRBJ2-3,.
CASRIRGTEAFF,TGTGCCAGCAGGATCAGGGGCACTGAAGCTTTCTTT,TRBV28,.,TRBJ1-1,.
CASSVDLGQGNQPQHF,TGTGCCAGCAGCGTAGATTTAGGACAGGGGAATCAGCCCCAGCATTTT,TRBV9,TRBD1,TRBJ1-5,.
CASSQDRSILAGESYEQYF,TGTGCCAGCAGCCAAGATAGATCCATACTAGCGGGGGAATCCTACGAGCAGTACTTC,TRBV4-2,TRBD2,TRBJ2-7,.
CSVVGGGYTF,TGCAGCGTTGTGGGGGGTGGCTACACCTTC,TRBV29-1,.,TRBJ1-2,.
CASSQVTGGYGTQYF,TGCGCCAGCAGCCAAGTGACAGGTGGCTACGGGACCCAGTACTTC,TRBV4-3,.,TRBJ2-5,.
CASSFDYPSEFYGYTF,TGTGCCAGCAGCTTCGACTACCCAAGTGAGTTCTATGGCTACACCTTC,TRBV11-2,.,TRBJ1-2,.
CASSPLGGTGLEKLFF,TGTGCCAGCAGCCCGTTGGGGGGGACAGGGTTGGAAAAACTGTTTTTT,TRBV14,TRBD1,TRBJ1-4,.
CASSLNRGGAGANVLTF,TGCGCCAGCAGCTTGAACAGGGGTGGTGCTGGGGCCAACGTCCTGACTTTC,TRBV5-1,TRBD1,TRBJ2-6,.
CASSPLGDRGSNQPQHF,TGTGCCAGCTCACCACTGGGGGACAGGGGGAGCAATCAGCCCCAGCATTTT,TRBV18,TRBD1,TRBJ1-5,.
CASSSAGGIYEQYF,TGTGCCAGCAGTTCAGCGGGAGGGATCTACGAGCAGTACTTC,TRBV28,TRBD2,TRBJ2-7,.
CASSLDRGSVEAFF,TGTGCCAGCAGCTTAGACAGGGGTTCGGTGGAAGCTTTCTTT,TRBV7-2,TRBD1,TRBJ1-1,.
CASSELGGAYEQYF,TGTGCCAGCAGTGAATTGGGAGGAGCTTACGAGCAGTACTTC,TRBV25-1,.,TRBJ2-7,.
CASQGQNYGYTF,TGTGCCAGCCAGGGACAGAACTATGGCTACACCTTC,TRBV2,TRBD1,TRBJ1-2,few
CAWNGQPGNTIYF,TGTGCCTGGAACGGACAGCCTGGAAACACCATATATTTT,TRBV30,.,TRBJ1-3,.